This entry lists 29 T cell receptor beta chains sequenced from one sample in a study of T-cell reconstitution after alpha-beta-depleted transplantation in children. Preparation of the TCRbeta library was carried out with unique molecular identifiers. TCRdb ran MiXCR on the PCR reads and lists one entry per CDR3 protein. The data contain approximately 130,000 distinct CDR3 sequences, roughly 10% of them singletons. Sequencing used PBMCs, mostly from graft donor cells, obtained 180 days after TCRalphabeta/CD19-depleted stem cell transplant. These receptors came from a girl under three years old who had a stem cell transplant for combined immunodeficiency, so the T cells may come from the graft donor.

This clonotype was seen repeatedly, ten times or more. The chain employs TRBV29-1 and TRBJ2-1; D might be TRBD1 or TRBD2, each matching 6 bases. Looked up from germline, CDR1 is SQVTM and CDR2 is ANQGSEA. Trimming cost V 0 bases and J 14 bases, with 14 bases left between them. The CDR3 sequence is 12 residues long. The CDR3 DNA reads TGCAGCGTTGAAGATCCAAGGGGGGTCGAGTTCTTC. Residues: CSVEDPRGVEFF.

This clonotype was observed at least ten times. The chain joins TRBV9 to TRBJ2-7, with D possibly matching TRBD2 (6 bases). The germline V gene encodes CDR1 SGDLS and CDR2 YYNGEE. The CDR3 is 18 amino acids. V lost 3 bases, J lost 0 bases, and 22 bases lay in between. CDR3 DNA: TGTGCCAGCAGCGGGGGGGATGTTGATAGCCGAAGCTCCTACGAGCAGTACTTC. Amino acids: CASSGGDVDSRSSYEQYF.

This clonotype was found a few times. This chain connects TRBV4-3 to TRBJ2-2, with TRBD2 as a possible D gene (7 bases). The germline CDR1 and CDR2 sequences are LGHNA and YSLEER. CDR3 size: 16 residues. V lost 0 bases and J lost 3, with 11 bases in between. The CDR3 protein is CASSQEWGGDTGELFF. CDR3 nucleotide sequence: TGCGCCAGCAGCCAAGAGTGGGGGGGCGACACCGGGGAGCTGTTTTTT.

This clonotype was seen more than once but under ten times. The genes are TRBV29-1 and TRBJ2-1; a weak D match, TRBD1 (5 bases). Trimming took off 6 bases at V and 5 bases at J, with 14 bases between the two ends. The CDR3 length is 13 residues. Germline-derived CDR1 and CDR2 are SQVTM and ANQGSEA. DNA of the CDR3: TGCAGCGTCACAGGAACTGCCCACAATGAGCAGTTCTTC. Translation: CSVTGTAHNEQFF.

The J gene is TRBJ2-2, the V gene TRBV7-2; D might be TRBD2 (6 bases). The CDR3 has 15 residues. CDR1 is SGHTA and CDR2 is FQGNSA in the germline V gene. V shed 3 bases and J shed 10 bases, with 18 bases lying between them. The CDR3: CASSLNGGGAVELFF. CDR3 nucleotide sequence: TGTGCCAGCAGCTTGAATGGGGGAGGCGCCGTGGAGCTGTTTTTT. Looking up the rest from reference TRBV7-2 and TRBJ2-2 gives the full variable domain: GAGVSQSPSNKVTEKGKDVELRCDPISGHTALYWYRQSLGQGLEFLIYFQGNSAPDKSGLPSDRFSAERTGGSVSTLTIQRTQQEDSAVYLCASSLNGGGAVELFFGEGSRLTVL.

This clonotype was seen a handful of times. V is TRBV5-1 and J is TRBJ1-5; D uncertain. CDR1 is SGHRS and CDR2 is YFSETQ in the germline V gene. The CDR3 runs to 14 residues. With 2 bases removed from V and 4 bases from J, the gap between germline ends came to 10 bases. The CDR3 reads CASSFKATNQPQHF. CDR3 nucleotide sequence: TGCGCCAGCAGCTTCAAAGCTACAAATCAGCCCCAGCATTTT.

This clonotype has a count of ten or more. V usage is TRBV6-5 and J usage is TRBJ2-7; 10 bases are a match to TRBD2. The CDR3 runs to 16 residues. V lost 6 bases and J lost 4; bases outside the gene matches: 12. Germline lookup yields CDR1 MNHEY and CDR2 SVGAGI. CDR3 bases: TGTGCCAGCAGCTATCTAGCGGGAGAGGTACTTTACGAGCAGTACTTC. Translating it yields CASSYLAGEVLYEQYF.

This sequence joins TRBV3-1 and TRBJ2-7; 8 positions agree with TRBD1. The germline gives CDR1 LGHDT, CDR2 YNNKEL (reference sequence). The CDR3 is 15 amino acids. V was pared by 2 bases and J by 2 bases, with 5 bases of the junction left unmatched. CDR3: CASSQFQGAPYEQYF. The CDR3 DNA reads TGTGCCAGCAGCCAATTCCAGGGGGCCCCCTACGAGCAGTACTTC.

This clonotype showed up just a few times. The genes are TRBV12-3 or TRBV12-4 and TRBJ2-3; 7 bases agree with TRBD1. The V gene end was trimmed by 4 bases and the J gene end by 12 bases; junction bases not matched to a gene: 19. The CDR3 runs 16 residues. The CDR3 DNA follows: TGTGCCAGCAGTTCCCGTTTTCTGGTCCGGACAGGAGTTCAGTATTTT. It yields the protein CASSSRFLVRTGVQYF.

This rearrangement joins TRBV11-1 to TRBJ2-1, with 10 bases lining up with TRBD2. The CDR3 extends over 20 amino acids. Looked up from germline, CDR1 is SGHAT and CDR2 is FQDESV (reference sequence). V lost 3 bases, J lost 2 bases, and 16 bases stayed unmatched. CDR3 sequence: CASSFPPGDKLAGTYNEQFF. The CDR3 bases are TGTGCCAGCAGCTTCCCTCCAGGGGACAAACTAGCGGGAACCTACAATGAGCAGTTCTTC.

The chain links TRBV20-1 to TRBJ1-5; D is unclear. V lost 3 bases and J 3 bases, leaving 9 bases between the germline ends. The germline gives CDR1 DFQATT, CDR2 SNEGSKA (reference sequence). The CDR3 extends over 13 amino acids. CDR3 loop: CSASLSYNQPQHF. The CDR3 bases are TGCAGTGCTAGTCTCAGTTACAATCAGCCCCAGCATTTT.

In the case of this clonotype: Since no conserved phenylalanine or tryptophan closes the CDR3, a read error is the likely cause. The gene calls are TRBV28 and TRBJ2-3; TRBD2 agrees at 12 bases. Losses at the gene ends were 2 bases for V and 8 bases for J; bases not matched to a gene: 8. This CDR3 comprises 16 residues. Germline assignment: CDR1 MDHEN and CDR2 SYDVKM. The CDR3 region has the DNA TGTGCCAGCAGTTTAGGACTAGCGGGGACAGAACCTACGCAGTATTTG. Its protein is CASSLGLAGTEPTQYL.

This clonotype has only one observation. This CDR3 is CASSLGARIDTQYF. The CDR3 DNA reads as TGTGCCAGCAGCTTAGGAGCGAGAATAGATACGCAGTATTTT. V is TRBV7-2 and J is TRBJ2-3; D remains ambiguous. CDR1 SGHTA and CDR2 FQGNSA come from the germline V gene. V gave up 1 base and J gave up 5 bases, with 10 bases separating them. The CDR3 is 14 amino acids.

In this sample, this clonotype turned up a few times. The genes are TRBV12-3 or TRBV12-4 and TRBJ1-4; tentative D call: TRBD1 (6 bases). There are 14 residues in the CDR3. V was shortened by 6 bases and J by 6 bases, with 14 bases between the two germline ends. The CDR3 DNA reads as TGTGCCAGCAGCCGGGACATTGGTTATGAAAAACTGTTTTTT. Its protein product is CASSRDIGYEKLFF.

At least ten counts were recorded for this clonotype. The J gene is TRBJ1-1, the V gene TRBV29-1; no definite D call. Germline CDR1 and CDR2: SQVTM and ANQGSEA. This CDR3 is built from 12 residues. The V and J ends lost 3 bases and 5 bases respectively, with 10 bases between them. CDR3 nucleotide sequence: TGCAGCGTTGATCCGGGCGGGACTGAAGCTTTCTTT. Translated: CSVDPGGTEAFF.

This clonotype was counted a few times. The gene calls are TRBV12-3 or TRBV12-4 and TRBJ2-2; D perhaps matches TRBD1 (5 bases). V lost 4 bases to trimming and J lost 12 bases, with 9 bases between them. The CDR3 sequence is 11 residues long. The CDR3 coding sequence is TGTGCCAGCAGTTCGGACATAAAGCTGTTTTTT. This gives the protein CASSSDIKLFF.

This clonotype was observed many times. CDR3 in DNA: TGCGCCAGCAGCTTGGGAGCGGGGGCACTACAAGAGACCCAGTACTTC. Translating it yields CASSLGAGALQETQYF. The V call is TRBV5-1, the J call TRBJ2-5; 8 nucleotides match TRBD2. This CDR3 region has 16 residues. V lost 0 bases to trimming and J lost 2 bases; unmatched junction nucleotides: 6. Looked up from germline, CDR1 is SGHRS and CDR2 is YFSETQ.

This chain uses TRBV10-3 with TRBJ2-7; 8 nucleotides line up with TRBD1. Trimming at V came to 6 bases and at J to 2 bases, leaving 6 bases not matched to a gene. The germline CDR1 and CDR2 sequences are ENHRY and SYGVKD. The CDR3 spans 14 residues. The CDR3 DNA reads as TGTGCCATCAGCCGGACAGGGCCCGCCTACGAGCAGTACTTC. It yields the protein CAISRTGPAYEQYF.

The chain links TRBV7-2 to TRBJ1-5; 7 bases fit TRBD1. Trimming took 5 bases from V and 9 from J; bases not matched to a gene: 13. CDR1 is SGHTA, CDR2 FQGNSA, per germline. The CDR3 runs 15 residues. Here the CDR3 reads CASSAPGTALGPQHF. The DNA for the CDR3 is TGTGCCAGCAGCGCCCCCGGGACAGCCTTGGGGCCCCAGCATTTT.

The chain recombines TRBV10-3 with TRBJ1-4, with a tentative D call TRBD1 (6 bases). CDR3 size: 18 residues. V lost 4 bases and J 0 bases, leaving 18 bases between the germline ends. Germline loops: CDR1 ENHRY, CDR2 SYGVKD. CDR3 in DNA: TGTGCCATCAGTGGGACAGCCGTAATGTCTGCAACTAATGAAAAACTGTTTTTT. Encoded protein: CAISGTAVMSATNEKLFF.

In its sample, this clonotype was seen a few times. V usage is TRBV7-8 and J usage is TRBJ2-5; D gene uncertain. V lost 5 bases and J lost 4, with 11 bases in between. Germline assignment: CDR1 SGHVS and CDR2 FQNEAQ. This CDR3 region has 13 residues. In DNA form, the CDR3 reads TGTGCCAGCAGCCCTCAACCTAGAGAGACCCAGTACTTC. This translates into CASSPQPRETQYF.

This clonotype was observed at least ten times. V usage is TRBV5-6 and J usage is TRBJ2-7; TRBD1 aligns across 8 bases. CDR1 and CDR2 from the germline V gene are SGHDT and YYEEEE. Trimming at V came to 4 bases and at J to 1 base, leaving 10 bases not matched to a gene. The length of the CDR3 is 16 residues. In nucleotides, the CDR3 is TGTGCCAGCAGCGGGGGGACAGGTAACCCATCCTACGAGCAGTACTTC. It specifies CASSGGTGNPSYEQYF.

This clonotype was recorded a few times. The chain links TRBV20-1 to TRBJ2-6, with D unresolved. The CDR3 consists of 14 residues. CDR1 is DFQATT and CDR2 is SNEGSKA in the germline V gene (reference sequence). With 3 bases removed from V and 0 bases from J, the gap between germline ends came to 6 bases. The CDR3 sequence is CSASASSGANVLTF. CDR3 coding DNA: TGCAGTGCTAGCGCTAGCTCTGGGGCCAACGTCCTGACTTTC.

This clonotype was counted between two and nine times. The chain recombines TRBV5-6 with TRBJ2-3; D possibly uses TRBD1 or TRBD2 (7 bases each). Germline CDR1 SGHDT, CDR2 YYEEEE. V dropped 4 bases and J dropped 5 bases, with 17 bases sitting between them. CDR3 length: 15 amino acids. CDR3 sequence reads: CASSAGGGPGDTQYF. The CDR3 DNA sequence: TGTGCCAGCAGCGCAGGGGGGGGTCCGGGAGATACGCAGTATTTT. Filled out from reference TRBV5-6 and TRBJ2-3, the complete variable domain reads DAGVTQSPTHLIKTRGQQVTLRCSPKSGHDTVSWYQQALGQGPQFIFQYYEEEERQRGNFPDRFSGHQFPNYSSELNVNALLLGDSALYLCASSAGGGPGDTQYFGPGTRLTVL.

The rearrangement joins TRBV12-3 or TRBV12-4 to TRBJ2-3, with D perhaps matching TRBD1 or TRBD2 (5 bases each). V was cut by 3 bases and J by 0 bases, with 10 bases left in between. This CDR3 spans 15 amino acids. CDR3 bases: TGTGCCAGCAGTTTTCTGGGGACCAGCACAGATACGCAGTATTTT. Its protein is CASSFLGTSTDTQYF.

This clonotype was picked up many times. CDR3 DNA: TGTGCCAGCAGTGGACTTAGCGGGAGGGCCGAGACCCAGTACTTC. It translates to CASSGLSGRAETQYF. V and J are TRBV6-1 and TRBJ2-5; 11 nucleotides line up with TRBD2. Germline assignment: CDR1 MNHNS and CDR2 SASEGT. CDR3 length: 15 amino acids. Losses at the gene ends were 4 bases for V and 5 bases for J; bases not matched to a gene: 6.

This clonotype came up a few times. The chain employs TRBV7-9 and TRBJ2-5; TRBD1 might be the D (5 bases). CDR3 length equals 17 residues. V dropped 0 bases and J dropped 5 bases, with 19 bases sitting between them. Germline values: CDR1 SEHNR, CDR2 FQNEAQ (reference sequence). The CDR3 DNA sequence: TGTGCCAGCAGCTTAGCTCTCTCCCGGCAGGGCAAGGAGACCCAGTACTTC. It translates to CASSLALSRQGKETQYF.

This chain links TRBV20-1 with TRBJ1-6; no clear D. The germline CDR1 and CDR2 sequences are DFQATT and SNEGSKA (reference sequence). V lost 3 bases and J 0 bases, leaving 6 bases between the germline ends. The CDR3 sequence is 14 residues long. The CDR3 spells CSASGDSYNSPLHF. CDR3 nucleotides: TGCAGTGCTAGTGGGGACTCCTATAATTCACCCCTCCACTTT.

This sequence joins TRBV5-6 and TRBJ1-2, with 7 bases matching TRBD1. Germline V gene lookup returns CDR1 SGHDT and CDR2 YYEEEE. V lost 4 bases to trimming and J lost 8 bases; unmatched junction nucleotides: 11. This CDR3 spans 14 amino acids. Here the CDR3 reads CASSHPTGIEGYTF. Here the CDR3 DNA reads TGTGCCAGCAGCCACCCGACAGGGATTGAGGGCTACACCTTC.